The clone carrying this TCR beta chain came up once. V dropped 0 bases and J dropped 4 bases, with 9 bases sitting between them. This CDR3 is built from 14 residues. Looked up from germline, CDR1 is LNHDA and CDR2 is SQIVND (reference sequence). TCRdb's table, derived via immunoSEQ multiplex PCR, lists solely in-frame clones and lacks some. This table holds 120,000 to 150,000 clones, approximately 92% found once. This sample stems from a study of control samples from healthy donors and cancer patients. The genes are TRBV19 and TRBJ1-1; no definite D call. The TCR comes from a man aged 25-45 years in good health. Sequencing was performed on blood. The CDR3 DNA reads TGTGCCAGTAGTATAGAGGACGTGAGCACTGAAGCTTTCTTT. Translating gives CASSIEDVSTEAFF.